One sample yielded the 4 T cell receptor beta chains listed below, sequenced in a study of blood T cell repertoires in COVID-19. TCRdb's table, derived via immunoSEQ multiplex PCR, lists solely in-frame clones and lacks some. The table lists some 340,000 clones, roughly 90% of them singletons. Sample: PBMCs or T cells enriched from blood (not recorded which). Receptor source: a woman in her twenties or thirties who had been exposed to COVID-19.

V usage is TRBV6-2 or TRBV6-3 and J usage is TRBJ1-5, with D possibly being TRBD1 (5 bases). Germline V CDR1 and CDR2: MNHEY, SVGEGT. V lost 6 bases, J lost 0 bases, and 15 bases lay in between. The CDR3 sequence is 16 residues long. The CDR3 loop is CASSPSRQYSNQPQHF. The CDR3, as DNA: TGTGCCAGCAGCCCTTCCCGACAGTATAGCAATCAGCCCCAGCATTTT.

The chain couples TRBV27 to TRBJ1-6; TRBD1 agrees at 8 bases. Germline V gene sequence: CDR1 MNHEY, CDR2 SMNVEV (reference sequence). The CDR3 runs to 13 residues. After removal of 7 bases from V and 9 bases from J, the junction contained 5 bases not matched to a gene. In nucleotides, the CDR3 is TGTGCCAGCAAGACAGGGGTCGGTTCACCCCTCCACTTT. This encodes CASKTGVGSPLHF.

The chain employs TRBV11-1 and TRBJ2-1, with TRBD2 matching 7 bases. CDR1 is SGHAT, CDR2 FQDESV, per germline (reference sequence). This CDR3 contains 15 residues. J was trimmed by 2 bases and V by 2 bases; bases with no gene match: 3. The CDR3 region is CASSLLSGPYNEQFF. For the CDR3, the DNA is TGTGCCAGCAGCTTACTTAGCGGGCCCTACAATGAGCAGTTCTTC.

The chain employs TRBV7-3 and TRBJ1-1; D is perhaps TRBD1 (6 bases). The CDR3 covers 13 residues. V lost 5 bases, J lost 4 bases, and 11 bases lay in between. From germline, CDR1 is SGHTA and CDR2 FQGTGA. The CDR3: CASSTDSRTEAFF. The CDR3 bases are TGTGCCAGCAGCACGGACAGTCGCACTGAAGCTTTCTTT. Full variable domain (rest looked up from reference TRBV7-3 and TRBJ1-1): GAGVSQTPSNKVTEKGKYVELRCDPISGHTALYWYRQSLGQGPEFLIYFQGTGAADDSGLPNDRFFAVRPEGSVSTLKIQRTERGDSAVYLCASSTDSRTEAFFGQGTRLTVV.